This TCR beta chain was identified in a study of regulatory T cells in long-lasting Graves disease. Time point specified: newly diagnosed GD, antithyroid drugs for less than 3 months. PBMC RNA served as the TCR library source. This clonotype was found many times. V was clipped by 6 bases and J by 3 bases; unmatched bases: 14. Germline CDR1 MDHEN, CDR2 SYDVKM. CDR3 length: 17 amino acids. The TCR beta library used iRepertoire HTBI primers with Arm-PCR amplification of CDR3. TCRdb analysed the multiplex PCR reads with MiXCR anew, one entry per CDR3 protein. The sample records approximately 390,000 distinct CDR3 sequences, around 15% being singletons. The same data also contributed to another study, on T cells in Graves' hyperthyroidism and ophthalmopathy.

This sequence was found in a woman between 18 and 29 years old with Graves disease. Sequenced here: peripheral blood mononuclear cells (PBMCs), sampled at new diagnosis, from a patient treated with antithyroid drugs. V usage is TRBV28 and J usage is TRBJ2-7, with 10 bases lining up with TRBD1. CDR3 region: CASRTGTGVITSYEQYF. In nucleotides, the CDR3 is TGTGCCAGCAGAACCGGGACAGGGGTCATCACCAGCTACGAGCAGTACTTC.